The 29 T cell receptor beta chains below were found in one sample sequenced in a study of blood T cell repertoires in COVID-19. The protocol was immunoSEQ multiplex PCR, while the TCRdb copy is restricted to in-frame clones and leaves out a portion. The sample shows some 180,000 clones, roughly 80% of them seen only once. The material sequenced was peripheral blood. The receptor set was obtained from a man between 60 and 70 years old with acute or convalescent COVID-19.

The rearrangement joins TRBV7-3 to TRBJ2-2; D not certain. Per the germline V gene, CDR1 is SGHTA and CDR2 is FQGTGA. The germline V and J ends were trimmed by 1 base and 2 bases, with 5 bases remaining between them. The CDR3 has 14 residues. CDR3 nucleotide sequence: TGTGCCAGCAGCTTAAGACTTAACACCGGGGAGCTGTTTTTT. Translating gives CASSLRLNTGELFF.

This chain uses TRBV14 with TRBJ1-1; 7 bases are a match to TRBD1. Per the germline V gene, CDR1 is SGHDN and CDR2 is FVKESK. The CDR3 consists of 14 residues. J was trimmed by 4 bases and V by 4 bases; bases with no gene match: 6. CDR3: CASSRQGGGTEAFF. For the CDR3, the DNA is TGTGCCAGCAGCCGACAGGGTGGTGGCACTGAAGCTTTCTTT. The variable domain in full, completed from reference TRBV14 and TRBJ1-1, reads EAGVTQFPSHSVIEKGQTVTLRCDPISGHDNLYWYRRVMGKEIKFLLHFVKESKQDESGMPNNRFLAERTGGTYSTLKVQPAELEDSGVYFCASSRQGGGTEAFFGQGTRLTVV.

This rearrangement joins TRBV15 to TRBJ2-5; D is possibly TRBD1 (6 bases). The CDR3 extends over 14 amino acids. Germline V gene lookup returns CDR1 LNHNV and CDR2 YYDKDF (reference sequence). V was shortened by 3 bases and J by 4 bases, with 12 bases between the two germline ends. The CDR3 DNA reads as TGTGCCACCAGCAGCAGGGGTGATCGAGAGACCCAGTACTTC. The encoded protein is CATSSRGDRETQYF.

The CDR3 protein is CASSPLRGTDHYSNQPQHF. CDR3 in DNA: TGTGCCAGCAGCCCCCTTCGGGGTACGGACCATTATAGCAATCAGCCCCAGCATTTT. The chain carries TRBV28 and TRBJ1-5; D gene unclear. The germline V and J ends were trimmed by 6 bases and 0 bases, with 24 bases remaining between them. The CDR3 is 19 residues long. CDR1 is MDHEN, CDR2 SYDVKM, per germline.

The rearrangement joins TRBV4-1 to TRBJ1-2, with 7 bases that match TRBD1. The CDR3 is made up of 14 amino acids. Losses at the gene ends were 3 bases for V and 2 bases for J; bases not matched to a gene: 3. From germline, CDR1 is MGHRA and CDR2 YSYEKL. The CDR3 nucleotides read TGCGCCAGCAGCCAGCCGACAGGGAACTATGGCTACACCTTC. Residues: CASSQPTGNYGYTF.

The DNA of the CDR3 is TGTGCCAGCAGCGTAGCGACAGGGAACTATGGCTACACCTTC. Translation: CASSVATGNYGYTF. The chain links TRBV9 to TRBJ1-2; TRBD1 matches at 7 bases. In germline, CDR1 is SGDLS, CDR2 YYNGEE. The V segment lost 0 bases and the J segment 2 bases; nucleotides outside the gene matches: 1. The CDR3 runs 14 residues.

The chain recombines TRBV6-2 or TRBV6-3 with TRBJ1-5; 7 bases agree with TRBD1. The CDR3 has 15 amino acids. Germline V lookup: CDR1 MNHEY, CDR2 SVGEGT. Trimming at V came to 4 bases and at J to 4 bases, leaving 7 bases not matched to a gene. CDR3 loop: CASSWDSQRNQPQHF. CDR3 coding DNA: TGTGCCAGCAGTTGGGACAGTCAACGAAATCAGCCCCAGCATTTT.

The V and J genes are TRBV25-1 and TRBJ1-3, with TRBD1 matching 10 bases. V dropped 6 bases and J dropped 3; count of bases not matched to a gene: 11. Germline V gives CDR1 MGHDK, CDR2 SYGVNS. The CDR3 is 17 amino acids. The CDR3 sequence is CASSEPPGTGDGNTIYF. CDR3 in DNA: TGTGCCAGCAGCGAGCCTCCCGGGACAGGGGATGGAAACACCATATATTTT.

The chain joins TRBV6-6 to TRBJ2-7; 12 bases agree with TRBD2. Germline V CDR1 and CDR2: MNHNY, SVGAGI (reference sequence). The CDR3 contains 16 residues. The J segment lost 7 bases and the V segment lost 6 bases, leaving 13 bases of the junction unmatched. The CDR3 nucleotides read TGTGCCAGCAGCCTCGAAGGACTAGCGGGGCTGGGGGAGCAGTACTTC. Translating it yields CASSLEGLAGLGEQYF.

The sample holds a few counts of this clone. This chain joins TRBV6-5 and TRBJ2-7; D might be TRBD2 (5 bases). Between the trimmed V and J ends, which lost 7 bases and 0 bases, there was a span of 7 bases. This CDR3 is built from 12 residues. Germline V lookup: CDR1 MNHEY, CDR2 SVGAGI. CDR3 protein: CASTGNSYEQYF. CDR3 in DNA: TGTGCCAGCACGGGGAACTCCTACGAGCAGTACTTC.

The gene calls are TRBV9 and TRBJ2-7; 7 bases are shared with TRBD2. In germline, CDR1 is SGDLS, CDR2 YYNGEE. The CDR3 runs to 12 residues. V trimming: 4 bases; J trimming: 5 bases; junction bases outside the gene matches: 3. This CDR3 is CASSFRGDEQYF. The CDR3 DNA follows: TGTGCCAGCAGCTTTCGGGGGGACGAGCAGTACTTC.

The V call is TRBV2, the J call TRBJ2-2; 8 nucleotides agree with TRBD1. J lost 4 bases, V lost 7 bases, and 2 bases had no gene match. Germline V gene lookup returns CDR1 SNHLY and CDR2 FYNNEI. This CDR3 spans 13 amino acids. The CDR3 region has the DNA TGTGCCAGCAAGACAGGGGTCACCGGGGAGCTGTTTTTT. Translating it yields CASKTGVTGELFF. Filled out from reference TRBV2 and TRBJ2-2, the complete variable domain reads EPEVTQTPSHQVTQMGQEVILRCVPISNHLYFYWYRQILGQKVEFLVSFYNNEISEKSEIFDDQFSVERPDGSNFTLKIRSTKLEDSAMYFCASKTGVTGELFFGEGSRLTVL.

The CDR3 DNA reads as TGCGCCAGCAGCTTGGGTTCGGGAAGCAATCAGCCCCAGCATTTT. This translates into CASSLGSGSNQPQHF. The rearrangement links TRBV5-1 to TRBJ1-5; D unclear. V was pared by 0 bases and J by 1 base, with 8 bases between. The CDR3 length is 15 residues. The germline CDR1 and CDR2 sequences are SGHRS and YFSETQ. Looking up the rest from reference TRBV5-1 and TRBJ1-5 gives the full variable domain: KAGVTQTPRYLIKTRGQQVTLSCSPISGHRSVSWYQQTPGQGLQFLFEYFSETQRNKGNFPGRFSGRQFSNSRSEMNVSTLELGDSALYLCASSLGSGSNQPQHFGDGTRLSIL.

The chain has TRBV5-4 and TRBJ1-3; 8 positions agree with TRBD1. This CDR3 is 13 amino acids long. J was trimmed by 4 bases and V by 3 bases; bases with no gene match: 0. Germline lookup yields CDR1 SGHNT and CDR2 YYREEE (reference sequence). The CDR3 reads CASSWTGGNTIYF. The DNA of the CDR3 is TGTGCCAGCAGCTGGACAGGGGGAAACACCATATATTTT.

The chain uses TRBV29-1 and TRBJ1-1; D might be TRBD1 (5 bases). CDR3 length equals 13 residues. V gave up 6 bases and J gave up 1 base, with 12 bases separating them. CDR1 and CDR2 (germline): SQVTM, ANQGSEA. This chain's CDR3 is CSVKSGANTEAFF. The CDR3 region has the DNA TGCAGCGTGAAAAGCGGGGCGAACACTGAAGCTTTCTTT.

The chain is built from TRBV13 and TRBJ2-7; 7 bases fit TRBD2. Germline V lookup: CDR1 PRHDT, CDR2 FYEKMQ (reference sequence). The CDR3 has 15 residues. V gave up 4 bases and J gave up 3 bases; unmatched junction bases: 9. DNA of the CDR3: TGTGCCAGCAGCTGGTCTGGGGGGGAGAACTACGAGCAGTACTTC. This sequence encodes CASSWSGGENYEQYF.

The V and J genes are TRBV4-2 and TRBJ2-1; 8 bases are a match to TRBD2. V gave up 4 bases and J gave up 5 bases; unmatched junction bases: 7. Germline V CDR1 and CDR2: LGHNA, YNFKEQ. The CDR3 contains 15 residues. The CDR3 loop is CASSRQGGGNNEQFF. For the CDR3, the DNA is TGTGCCAGCAGCCGCCAAGGCGGGGGGAACAATGAGCAGTTCTTC.

The chain employs TRBV19 and TRBJ2-7; TRBD2 might be the D (6 bases). Trimming pared 6 bases from V and 0 bases from J, leaving 15 bases between. The CDR3 spans 15 residues. Looked up from germline, CDR1 is LNHDA and CDR2 is SQIVND (reference sequence). DNA of the CDR3: TGTGCCAGTAGCCGGGACTCGTTTAGCTCCTACGAGCAGTACTTC. Amino acids: CASSRDSFSSYEQYF.

This chain connects TRBV30 to TRBJ1-6; D not resolved. Trimming took off 4 bases at V and 7 bases at J, with 17 bases between the two ends. Germline assignment: CDR1 GTSNPN and CDR2 SVGIG (reference sequence). The CDR3 is 15 amino acids. For the CDR3, the DNA is TGTGCCTGGAATTTTGAGCGGGCGGGGAATTCACCCCTCCACTTT. The encoded protein is CAWNFERAGNSPLHF. The full variable domain, with the rest looked up from reference TRBV30 and TRBJ1-6, is SQTIHQWPATLVQPVGSPLSLECTVEGTSNPNLYWYRQAAGRGLQLLFYSVGIGQISSEVPQNLSASRPQDRQFILSSKKLLLSDSGFYLCAWNFERAGNSPLHFGNGTRLTVT.

J is TRBJ1-5 and V is TRBV19, with D perhaps TRBD1 (5 bases). The germline gives CDR1 LNHDA, CDR2 SQIVND (reference sequence). Trimming pared 6 bases from V and 0 bases from J, leaving 15 bases between. CDR3 length equals 16 residues. CDR3 sequence: CASSRTTGFSNQPQHF. CDR3 DNA sequence: TGTGCCAGTAGCAGAACAACAGGTTTTAGCAATCAGCCCCAGCATTTT. The entire variable domain, with the rest obtained from reference TRBV19 and TRBJ1-5, is as follows: DGGITQSPKYLFRKEGQNVTLSCEQNLNHDAMYWYRQDPGQGLRLIYYSQIVNDFQKGDIAEGYSVSREKKESFPLTVTSAQKNPTAFYLCASSRTTGFSNQPQHFGDGTRLSIL.

This sequence joins TRBV9 and TRBJ2-5; 12 bases are a match to TRBD2. Germline assignment: CDR1 SGDLS and CDR2 YYNGEE. The CDR3 sequence is 15 residues long. V shed 3 bases, J shed 5 bases, and the junction held 5 bases outside the gene matches. CDR3 sequence (DNA): TGTGCCAGCAGCGCCCAGACTAGCGGGAGTGAGACCCAGTACTTC. As protein: CASSAQTSGSETQYF.

The V call is TRBV5-1, the J call TRBJ2-2; TRBD1 is a possible D gene (5 bases). The V end was cut by 0 bases, the J end by 5 bases, with 26 bases between. This CDR3 is 20 amino acids long. CDR1 and CDR2 from the germline V gene are SGHRS and YFSETQ. CDR3 DNA sequence: TGCGCCAGCAGCTTGGCTCGATGGGGCGGTACGGAAATTCTAACCGGGGAGCTGTTTTTT. The encoded protein is CASSLARWGGTEILTGELFF.

J is TRBJ1-1 and V is TRBV19; the D is unclear. The V gene's germline CDR1 is LNHDA and CDR2 SQIVND (reference sequence). V was cut by 3 bases and J by 3 bases, with 14 bases left in between. The CDR3 totals 15 residues. The CDR3 protein is CASSILSGADTEAFF. In nucleotides, the CDR3 is TGTGCCAGTAGTATTCTGAGTGGAGCGGACACTGAAGCTTTCTTT. Full variable domain (missing parts from reference TRBV19 and TRBJ1-1): DGGITQSPKYLFRKEGQNVTLSCEQNLNHDAMYWYRQDPGQGLRLIYYSQIVNDFQKGDIAEGYSVSREKKESFPLTVTSAQKNPTAFYLCASSILSGADTEAFFGQGTRLTVV.

The chain joins TRBV29-1 to TRBJ2-1, with D possibly being TRBD2 (5 bases). Germline CDR1 reads SQVTM; CDR2 reads ANQGSEA. Trimming stripped 4 bases from V and 1 base from J, with 17 bases between. This CDR3 contains 16 residues. The CDR3, as DNA: TGCAGCGTTGTATTGGTTGGGCGGGCATCCTACAATGAGCAGTTCTTC. Its protein product is CSVVLVGRASYNEQFF.

On this clone itself: The sample carries other DNA sequences with the same CDR3. J is TRBJ1-1 and V is TRBV5-1; tentative D call: TRBD1 (6 bases). Deletions cut 1 base from V and 0 bases from J, with 7 bases between. The CDR3 consists of 14 residues. Germline assignment: CDR1 SGHRS and CDR2 YFSETQ. The chain's CDR3 is CASSLTGLNTEAFF. For the CDR3, the DNA is TGCGCCAGCAGCTTGACAGGGCTGAACACTGAAGCTTTCTTT. The full variable domain, completed using reference TRBV5-1 and TRBJ1-1, is KAGVTQTPRYLIKTRGQQVTLSCSPISGHRSVSWYQQTPGQGLQFLFEYFSETQRNKGNFPGRFSGRQFSNSRSEMNVSTLELGDSALYLCASSLTGLNTEAFFGQGTRLTVV.

The chain carries TRBV6-1 and TRBJ1-3; D is uncertain. Trimming shortened V by 3 bases and J by 0 bases, and 6 bases separated the two germline ends. The CDR3 is made up of 14 amino acids. CDR1 and CDR2 (germline): MNHNS, SASEGT. Here the CDR3 reads CASSDISSGNTIYF. The CDR3 nucleotides read TGTGCCAGCAGTGACATTAGCTCTGGAAACACCATATATTTT.

CDR3 DNA: TGTGCCAGCAGCGTAGCAGGGAACTATGGCTACACCTTC. Its translation: CASSVAGNYGYTF. The chain has TRBV9 and TRBJ1-2, with D possibly TRBD1 on 5 matching bases. Germline V gene sequence: CDR1 SGDLS, CDR2 YYNGEE. Trimming cost V 0 bases and J 2 bases, with 5 bases left between them. The CDR3 contains 13 residues.

The chain couples TRBV9 to TRBJ2-1; D is possibly TRBD2 (6 bases). Trimming stripped 1 base from V and 6 bases from J, with 17 bases between. Germline loops: CDR1 SGDLS, CDR2 YYNGEE. The CDR3 totals 16 residues. The CDR3: CASSVLVAVSPNEQFF. CDR3 DNA sequence: TGTGCCAGCAGCGTATTGGTAGCGGTGAGCCCCAATGAGCAGTTCTTC.

The sample holds one count of this clone. The CDR3 bases are TGTGCCAGCAGTCAGGGGGCCGGAGATACGCAGTATTTT. This encodes CASSQGAGDTQYF. This chain uses TRBV2 with TRBJ2-3; 8 bases agree with TRBD1. The CDR3 length is 13 residues. The germline gives CDR1 SNHLY, CDR2 FYNNEI. V shed 5 bases and J 5 bases; nucleotides not matched to a gene: 3.